Shown below are 15 T cell receptor beta chains from a single sample sequenced in a study of blood T cells in healthy people across ages. A second PCR of roughly 7 to 11 cycles used a sample-barcoded 5' primer and a J-beta primer mix. One entry per CDR3 protein results from TCRdb running MiXCR on the 5' RACE reads. The sample comprises 870,000 or so distinct CDR3 sequences, 29% of which are singletons, and roughly a sixth rests with the top ten. Sequenced material: blood. The receptors were gathered from a woman aged 80 or over in good health.

The V call is TRBV5-1, the J call TRBJ2-5, with D perhaps TRBD2 (6 bases). V was trimmed by 5 bases and J by 5 bases, leaving 19 bases between them. CDR1 is SGHRS and CDR2 is YFSETQ in the germline V gene. CDR3 size: 15 residues. Here the CDR3 reads CASRIQGGSVETQYF. The CDR3 nucleotides read TGCGCCAGCAGGATCCAGGGAGGTTCGGTTGAGACCCAGTACTTC.

This clonotype was observed many times. V is TRBV20-1 and J is TRBJ2-1; 10 bases line up with TRBD2. V was pared by 3 bases and J by 4 bases, with 12 bases of the junction left unmatched. The CDR3 has 17 residues. Germline V CDR1 and CDR2: DFQATT, SNEGSKA (reference sequence). Written as DNA, the CDR3 is TGCAGTGCTAGTGCGGCCGTCTCTAGCGGGGGATACAATGAGCAGTTCTTC. Its protein is CSASAAVSSGGYNEQFF.

This clonotype was seen many times. The V and J genes are TRBV18 and TRBJ2-1, with 9 bases aligning to TRBD1. V trimming: 4 bases; J trimming: 7 bases; junction bases outside the gene matches: 5. Germline assignment: CDR1 KGHSH and CDR2 LQKENI. The CDR3 has 14 amino acids. The CDR3 bases are TGTGCCAGCTCACTGGACAGGGGAGGGAATGAGCAGTTCTTC. It specifies CASSLDRGGNEQFF.

This clonotype was detected a few times. This could be a read error, since a much larger clone is one nucleotide away. The V and J genes are TRBV20-1 and TRBJ2-1; the match to TRBD2 covers 8 bases. CDR1 DFQATT and CDR2 SNEGSKA come from the germline V gene (reference sequence). J gave up 1 base and V 6 bases, and 11 bases lay outside the gene matches. CDR3 length: 16 amino acids. The CDR3 DNA reads TGCAGTGCCCCGATAGCGGGGAGGCTGTCCTACAATGAGCAGTTCTTC. This encodes CSAPIAGRLSYNEQFF.

V gene TRBV2 combines with J gene TRBJ1-5, with D perhaps matching TRBD1 (6 bases). Per germline, CDR1 SNHLY and CDR2 FYNNEI. V lost 7 bases to trimming and J lost 5 bases, with 12 bases between them. This CDR3 has 13 residues. This CDR3 is CASKLGADQPQHF. CDR3 coding DNA: TGTGCCAGCAAATTGGGGGCCGATCAGCCCCAGCATTTT.

Notes on this clonotype: A much larger clone lies one base from this, so it may be a read error. The chain recombines TRBV7-2 with TRBJ2-5; D perhaps matches TRBD2 (6 bases). With the DNA end fitting TRBJ2-7 better, the J assignment may be wrong. From germline, CDR1 is SGHTA and CDR2 FQGNSA. There are 13 residues in the CDR3. The CDR3 region is CASSLRLGYEQYF. CDR3 in DNA: TGTGCCAGCAGCTTACGACTAGGCTACGAGCAGTACTTC.

This clonotype was recorded many times. CDR3 nucleotide sequence: TGCGCCAGCAGCCCCAAAGGGTGGGGAAGCTCCTACGAGCAGTACTTC. This gives the protein CASSPKGWGSSYEQYF. The chain has TRBV5-1 and TRBJ2-7; no definite D call. Germline CDR1 reads SGHRS; CDR2 reads YFSETQ. The CDR3 is made up of 16 amino acids. V was cut by 4 bases and J by 0 bases, with 17 bases left in between.

The rearrangement joins TRBV6-5 to TRBJ1-1, with D hard to call. V lost 6 bases and J lost 0, with 14 bases in between. The CDR3 spans 15 residues. The germline CDR1 and CDR2 sequences are MNHEY and SVGAGI. DNA of the CDR3: TGTGCCAGCAGCCACCTCTCAACAGTGAACACTGAAGCTTTCTTT. Protein: CASSHLSTVNTEAFF.

This clonotype was detected once. The chain links TRBV7-3 to TRBJ2-1, with TRBD2 matching 7 bases. This CDR3 is built from 21 residues. The V segment lost 3 bases and the J segment 2 bases; nucleotides outside the gene matches: 22. Germline assignment: CDR1 SGHTA and CDR2 FQGTGA. This chain's CDR3 is CASSLPGFAAAGVRPYNEQFF. The DNA for the CDR3 is TGTGCCAGCAGCTTGCCGGGATTTGCTGCCGCGGGGGTTCGTCCCTACAATGAGCAGTTCTTC.

This clonotype showed up many times. The chain has TRBV6-2 or TRBV6-3 and TRBJ2-7, with a possible D match to TRBD1 (5 bases). Germline CDR1 reads MNHEY; CDR2 reads SVGEGT. V lost 2 bases, J lost 2 bases, and 13 bases lay in between. This CDR3 has 15 amino acids. CDR3 DNA: TGTGCCAGCAGTTACAGGGGCACACCGCCCTACGAGCAGTACTTC. Translating it yields CASSYRGTPPYEQYF.

A few counts support this clonotype. The gene calls are TRBV20-1 and TRBJ1-1; D unclear. This CDR3 has 13 amino acids. Germline loops: CDR1 DFQATT, CDR2 SNEGSKA (reference sequence). V lost 3 bases and J 0 bases, leaving 8 bases between the germline ends. The CDR3 nucleotides read TGCAGTGCTAGTAAAGGGCTGAACACTGAAGCTTTCTTT. This sequence encodes CSASKGLNTEAFF.

As regards this clonotype: A much larger clone sits a single nucleotide away, making a read error possible. This chain uses TRBV20-1 with TRBJ2-3; perhaps TRBD2 as D (6 bases). Germline CDR1 and CDR2: DFQATT and SNEGSKA (reference sequence). The V end lost 2 bases, the J end lost 4 bases, and 16 bases lay between the germline ends. The CDR3 has 15 residues. The CDR3, as DNA: TGCAGTGCTAGACACCCTAGCGAGACCTCAGATACGCAGTATTTT. Translated, it gives CSARHPSETSDTQYF.

In its sample, this clonotype was seen many times. This rearrangement joins TRBV7-2 to TRBJ1-2, with 9 bases aligning to TRBD1. The CDR3 extends over 16 amino acids. V dropped 5 bases and J dropped 4; count of bases not matched to a gene: 11. Germline CDR1 is SGHTA and CDR2 is FQGNSA. This chain's CDR3 is CASSTQSQGAGYGYTF. The DNA for the CDR3 is TGTGCCAGCAGCACCCAATCACAGGGGGCCGGCTATGGCTACACCTTC.

This clonotype was counted ten times or more. The CDR3 protein is CASSLSDKSLAYEQYF. In DNA form, the CDR3 reads TGTGCCAGCAGTTTAAGCGATAAATCTCTAGCCTACGAGCAGTACTTC. The chain links TRBV12-3 or TRBV12-4 to TRBJ2-7; D not certain. Trimming took off 2 bases at V and 2 bases at J, with 16 bases between the two ends. The CDR3 is 16 amino acids.

There are a few counts of this clonotype. A much larger clone is a single base away; this may be a read error. The CDR3 bases are TGTGCCAGCAGCCACGGGGGCAACAATGAGCAGTACTTC. This translates into CASSHGGNNEQYF. This chain uses TRBV14 with TRBJ2-5, with D possibly called TRBD1 or TRBD2 (6 bases each). The CDR3 loop spans 13 amino acids. CDR1 and CDR2 from the germline V gene are SGHDN and FVKESK. V dropped 3 bases and J dropped 11 bases, with 16 bases sitting between them.